This T cell receptor (beta chain) was retrieved from a study of blood T cell repertoires in COVID-19. For the study at large: Samples of COVID-19 (acute and convalescent) were obtained from the United States, Italy and Spain. PBMCs, B-cell-depleted T cells, or T cells were the source of the cDNA or gDNA that made up the material.

Some clones are missing from TCRdb's copy, which holds only in-frame ones; the method was immunoSEQ multiplex PCR. Of about 320,000 clones listed, around 86% were seen once; the top ten hold 4.5% to 6.5%. CDR1 is LNHDA and CDR2 is SQIVND in the germline V gene (reference sequence). J lost 5 bases, V lost 1 base, and 1 base had no gene match. The CDR3 covers 15 residues. Those enrolled, adults aged roughly 18 to 89 years, came from about two dozen US areas. The study counted Cohort 3 donors as recovered given two negative PCRs, clearance, or symptom resolution. The V and J genes are TRBV19 and TRBJ1-5; 11 nucleotides line up with TRBD1. Sequenced input: PBMCs or T cells enriched from blood (not recorded which). The sequence derives from a man in his sixties who had recovered from COVID-19. The CDR3 loop is CASSIGTGGYQPQHF. The CDR3 region has the DNA TGTGCCAGTAGTATAGGGACAGGGGGCTATCAGCCCCAGCATTTT.